This T cell receptor beta chain was captured in a study of shared clonotypes between healthy human individuals. Genomic DNA for unsorted samples, which was extracted with the QIAamp DNA Blood Mini kit, came from some 84 million PBMCs. This clone has only a few counts. Repertoires were generated with immunoSEQ multiplex PCR, while TCRdb's copy carries only in-frame clones and drops some. The table lists 450,000 to 500,000 clones, about 84% of them singletons. CDR1 is SGHNT, CDR2 YYREEE, per germline (reference sequence). The CDR3 runs to 13 residues. V was pared by 0 bases and J by 6 bases, with 8 bases between.

Sequences were obtained from PBMCs. The V call is TRBV5-4, the J call TRBJ2-3; D remains unclear. The clonotype originates from a woman aged 40 to 55 in good health. Some clones in this sample may be carry-over from other donors' samples. The CDR3 DNA follows: TGTGCCAGCAGCTTGGAGGCCAGCGATACGCAGTATTTT. Residues: CASSLEASDTQYF.